These 17 T cell receptor beta chains originate from one sample sequenced in a study of cytomegalovirus exposure and HLA in healthy donors (dated by TCRdb to the late 2010s). Library prep was done by the immunoSEQ multiplex PCR assay. For the multiplex PCR, a mixture combining 60 forward primers for TCR Vbeta segments and 13 reverse primers for TCR Jbeta segments was used. TCRdb's version of the immuneACCESS table is confined to in-frame rearrangements and falls short of the full clone set. An unresolved V gene accounts for under half of the shortfall where checked; the remainder is of unknown origin. This sample is represented by 100,000 to 150,000 clones; 75% to 85% of them were singletons. Less than 3% of the sample rests with the top ten. Material for sequencing was PBMCs. These receptors came from a man aged 45-65 years in good health and CMV-seronegative.

The chain combines TRBV6-6 with TRBJ1-2; D is unresolved. The CDR3 is 15 residues long. V lost 7 bases, J lost 3 bases, and 18 bases lay in between. Germline V gene sequence: CDR1 MNHNY, CDR2 SVGAGI (reference sequence). This CDR3 is CASTPPGEGDYGYTF. Written as DNA, the CDR3 is TGTGCCAGCACCCCCCCTGGGGAGGGCGACTATGGCTACACCTTC.

The chain uses TRBV19 and TRBJ2-5; D is undetermined. The V and J ends lost 3 bases and 1 base respectively, with 6 bases between them. CDR3 length equals 13 residues. Germline V gene data show CDR1 as LNHDA and CDR2 as SQIVND (reference sequence). CDR3 DNA: TGTGCCAGTAGTATCGCAGGCCAAGAGACCCAGTACTTC. Protein: CASSIAGQETQYF.

V is TRBV6-1 and J is TRBJ2-7; 9 bases are a match to TRBD1. The CDR3 is made up of 15 amino acids. V lost 11 bases, J lost 5 bases, and 16 bases stayed unmatched. Germline V lookup: CDR1 MNHNS, CDR2 SASEGT. Here the CDR3 DNA reads TGTGCCTGCCGGACAGGGGAAATAGGAAGGAACGAGCAGTACTTC. Its protein product is CACRTGEIGRNEQYF.

CDR3 amino acids: CASSLRDRGIDSPLHF. CDR3 coding DNA: TGTGCCAGCAGCCTCCGGGACAGGGGGATAGATTCACCCCTCCACTTT. The genes are TRBV9 and TRBJ1-6; 11 bases fit TRBD1. The CDR3 length is 16 residues. V dropped 4 bases and J dropped 8; count of bases not matched to a gene: 8. Germline loops: CDR1 SGDLS, CDR2 YYNGEE. Combining the CDR3 with reference TRBV9 and TRBJ1-6 gives the whole variable domain DSGVTQTPKHLITATGQRVTLRCSPRSGDLSVYWYQQSLDQGLQFLIQYYNGEERAKGNILERFSAQQFPDLHSELNLSSLELGDSALYFCASSLRDRGIDSPLHFGNGTRLTVT.

This rearrangement joins TRBV27 to TRBJ2-3, with 7 nucleotides matching TRBD1. CDR3 size: 21 residues. The trim removed 1 base at V and 0 bases at J, leaving 19 bases unmatched. The germline V gene encodes CDR1 MNHEY and CDR2 SMNVEV (reference sequence). CDR3 nucleotide sequence: TGTGCCAGCAGTTTATACGCATACTCGACAGGGACCCCCTCGAGCACAGATACGCAGTATTTT. Its protein is CASSLYAYSTGTPSSTDTQYF.

The chain is built from TRBV5-4 and TRBJ2-7; 7 bases are shared with TRBD2. This CDR3 spans 16 amino acids. Losses at the gene ends were 0 bases for V and 2 bases for J; bases not matched to a gene: 8. The germline CDR1 and CDR2 sequences are SGHNT and YYREEE (reference sequence). DNA of the CDR3: TGTGCCAGCAGCTTGGCTGCGTCGGGGGGTACCTACGAGCAGTACTTC. It specifies CASSLAASGGTYEQYF.

CDR3 protein: CASSFDRGAYEQYF. The CDR3 nucleotides are TGTGCCAGCAGCTTTGACAGGGGCGCCTACGAGCAGTACTTC. The chain employs TRBV7-2 and TRBJ2-7; 8 bases fit TRBD1. Looked up from germline, CDR1 is SGHTA and CDR2 is FQGNSA. V lost 3 bases, J lost 2 bases, and 3 bases stayed unmatched. The CDR3 sequence is 14 residues long.

In this sample, this clone turned up once. The rearrangement joins TRBV30 to TRBJ1-1; D perhaps matches TRBD1 (6 bases). Trimming shortened V by 8 bases and J by 8 bases, and 15 bases separated the two germline ends. The germline CDR1 and CDR2 sequences are GTSNPN and SVGIG (reference sequence). The CDR3 extends over 11 amino acids. The CDR3 DNA reads TGTGCCAGCCAGGCTGGACAGGAAGCTTTCTTT. Translation: CASQAGQEAFF.

The rearrangement uses TRBV7-9 and TRBJ1-2; the D gene is possibly TRBD1 (5 bases). This CDR3 has 13 amino acids. Germline CDR1 is SEHNR and CDR2 is FQNEAQ (reference sequence). Trimming removed 3 bases at V and 6 bases at J, with 11 bases between. CDR3: CASSLGPGHGYTF. The CDR3 DNA reads TGTGCCAGCAGCTTGGGTCCAGGGCATGGCTACACCTTC.

V is TRBV2 and J is TRBJ1-2; 8 nucleotides agree with TRBD1. V dropped 7 bases and J dropped 4; count of bases not matched to a gene: 5. Germline-derived CDR1 and CDR2 are SNHLY and FYNNEI. The CDR3 runs 13 residues. This CDR3 reads CASNDQGAYGYTF. The CDR3 region has the DNA TGTGCCAGCAACGACCAGGGGGCCTATGGCTACACCTTC. Using reference TRBV2 and TRBJ1-2 for the parts outside the CDR3, the full variable domain is EPEVTQTPSHQVTQMGQEVILRCVPISNHLYFYWYRQILGQKVEFLVSFYNNEISEKSEIFDDQFSVERPDGSNFTLKIRSTKLEDSAMYFCASNDQGAYGYTFGSGTRLTVV.

The chain combines TRBV19 with TRBJ1-3; the match to TRBD1 covers 7 bases. The germline CDR1 and CDR2 sequences are LNHDA and SQIVND (reference sequence). CDR3 length: 17 amino acids. V trimming: 5 bases; J trimming: 0 bases; junction bases outside the gene matches: 10. CDR3 residues: CASSVRQGPVSGNTIYF. In nucleotides, the CDR3 is TGTGCCAGTAGTGTACGACAGGGCCCGGTCTCTGGAAACACCATATATTTT.

This clone was recorded a few times. The V call is TRBV4-1, the J call TRBJ1-1, with TRBD1 matching over 7 bases. The CDR3 is 15 amino acids. CDR1 and CDR2 (germline): MGHRA, YSYEKL. V shed 4 bases and J 5 bases; nucleotides not matched to a gene: 10. The CDR3 nucleotides are TGCGCCAGCAGCCCACAGGGGAATGAGTGGACTGAAGCTTTCTTT. This encodes CASSPQGNEWTEAFF.

The rearrangement joins TRBV5-1 to TRBJ2-5; D unclear. The germline CDR1 and CDR2 sequences are SGHRS and YFSETQ. Between the trimmed V and J ends, which lost 2 bases and 3 bases, there was a span of 8 bases. The CDR3 runs to 13 residues. This chain's CDR3 is CASSFPDKETQYF. The CDR3 nucleotides read TGCGCCAGCAGCTTTCCAGACAAAGAGACCCAGTACTTC.

The rearrangement joins TRBV30 to TRBJ2-7, with a weak D call TRBD2 (5 bases). The CDR3 is 14 amino acids. Looked up from germline, CDR1 is GTSNPN and CDR2 is SVGIG (reference sequence). Trimming left V 6 bases short and J 3 bases short, with 18 bases between. The CDR3 nucleotides read TGTGCCTGCGTATGGGGAGTCGAAAGCTACGAGCAGTACTTC. Translating gives CACVWGVESYEQYF.

This clone was seen just once. The CDR3 protein is CASSLALGPDTQYF. CDR3 DNA sequence: TGTGCCAGCAGCTTAGCGCTGGGCCCAGATACGCAGTATTTT. This rearrangement joins TRBV11-1 to TRBJ2-3; no clear D gene. V lost 0 bases to trimming and J lost 4 bases, with 8 bases between them. The CDR3 is 14 residues long. CDR1 SGHAT and CDR2 FQDESV come from the germline V gene (reference sequence).

The chain recombines TRBV4-2 with TRBJ1-4, with D possibly TRBD1 on 6 matching bases. The CDR3 spans 16 residues. Deletions cut 0 bases from V and 4 bases from J, with 12 bases between. Per the germline V gene, CDR1 is LGHNA and CDR2 is YNFKEQ. CDR3 DNA: TGTGCCAGCAGCCAAGATGGCGGACAGCTTAATGAAAAACTGTTTTTT. This gives the protein CASSQDGGQLNEKLFF.

The CDR3 loop is CASSQEGLPVSSPLHF. In DNA form, the CDR3 reads TGTGCCAGCTCACAGGAGGGGCTACCCGTCAGTTCACCCCTCCACTTT. V is TRBV18 and J is TRBJ1-6, with D maybe TRBD1 (5 bases). CDR1 and CDR2 (germline): KGHSH, LQKENI. The CDR3 is made up of 16 amino acids. V was clipped by 4 bases and J by 9 bases, with 19 bases between them.